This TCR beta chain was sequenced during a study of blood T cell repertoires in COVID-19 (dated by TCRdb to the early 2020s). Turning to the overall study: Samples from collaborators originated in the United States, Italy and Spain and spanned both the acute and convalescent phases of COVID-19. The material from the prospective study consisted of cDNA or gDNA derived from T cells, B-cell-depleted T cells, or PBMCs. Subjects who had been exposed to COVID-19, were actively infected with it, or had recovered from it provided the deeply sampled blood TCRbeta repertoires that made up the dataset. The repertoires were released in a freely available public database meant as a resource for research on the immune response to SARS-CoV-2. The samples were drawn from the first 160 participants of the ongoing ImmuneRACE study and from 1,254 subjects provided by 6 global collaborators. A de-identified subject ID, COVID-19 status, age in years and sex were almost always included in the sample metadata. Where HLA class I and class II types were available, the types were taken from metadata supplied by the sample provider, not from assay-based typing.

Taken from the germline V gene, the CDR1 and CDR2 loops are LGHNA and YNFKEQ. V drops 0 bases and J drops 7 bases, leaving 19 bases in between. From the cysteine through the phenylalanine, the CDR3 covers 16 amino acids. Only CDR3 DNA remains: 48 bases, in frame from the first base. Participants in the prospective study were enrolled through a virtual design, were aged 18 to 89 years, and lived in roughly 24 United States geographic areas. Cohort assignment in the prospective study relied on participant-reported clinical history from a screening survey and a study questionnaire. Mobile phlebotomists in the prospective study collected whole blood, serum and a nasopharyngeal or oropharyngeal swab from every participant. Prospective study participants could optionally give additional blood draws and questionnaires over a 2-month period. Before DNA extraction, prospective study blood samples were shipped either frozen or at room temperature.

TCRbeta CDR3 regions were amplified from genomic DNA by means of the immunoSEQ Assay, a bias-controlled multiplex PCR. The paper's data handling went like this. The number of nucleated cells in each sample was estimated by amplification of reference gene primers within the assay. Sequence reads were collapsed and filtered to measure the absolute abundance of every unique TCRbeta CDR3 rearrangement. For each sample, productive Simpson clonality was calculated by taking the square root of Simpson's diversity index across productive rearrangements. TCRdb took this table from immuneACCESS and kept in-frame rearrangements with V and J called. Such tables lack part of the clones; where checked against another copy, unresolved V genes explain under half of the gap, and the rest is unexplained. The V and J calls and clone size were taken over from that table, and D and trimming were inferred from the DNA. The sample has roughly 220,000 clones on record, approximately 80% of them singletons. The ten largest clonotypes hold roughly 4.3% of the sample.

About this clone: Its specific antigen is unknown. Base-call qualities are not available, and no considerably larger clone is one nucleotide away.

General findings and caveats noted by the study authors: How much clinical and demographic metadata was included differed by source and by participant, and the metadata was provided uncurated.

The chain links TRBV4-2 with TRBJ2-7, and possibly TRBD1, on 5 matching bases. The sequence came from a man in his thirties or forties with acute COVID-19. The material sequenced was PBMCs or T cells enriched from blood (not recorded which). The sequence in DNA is TGTGCCAGCAGCCAAGAGGCGGCAGGGATTTTTGGGGAGCAGTACTTC. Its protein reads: CASSQEAAGIFGEQYF.